The present T cell receptor (beta chain) was sequenced within a study of OX40 agonist ivuxolimab in advanced cancers. Study as a whole: Of mixed ages from roughly 23 to 85 and averaging around 60 years, the group was about 80% male. Checkpoint inhibitors had been given previously to approximately 41% of patients.

The trim removed 1 base at V and 8 bases at J, leaving 7 bases unmatched. The CDR3 is 16 residues long. The germline CDR1 and CDR2 sequences are SGHAT and FQNNGV. Clones were sequenced by immunoSEQ multiplex PCR, and TCRdb holds only the in-frame ones, with some missing. The sample records some 80,000 clones, about 92% being singletons. The chain is built from TRBV11-2 and TRBJ2-1, with 11 bases that match TRBD2. This sequence originates from an adult with an advanced solid tumor such as melanoma, head and neck, liver or kidney cancer. The sample in question was CD4+ or CD8+ T cells sorted from blood, obtained in a trial of the OX40 agonist ivuxolimab. The CDR3, as DNA: TGTGCCAGCAGCTTAGCAGAACTAGCGGGAGTCGATGAGCAGTTCTTC. Its protein is CASSLAELAGVDEQFF.